These 10 T cell receptor beta chains share one sample of origin, sequenced in a study of a mutant IDH1 vaccine in newly diagnosed glioma. The sample's time point: week 5, during vaccination. With topical imiquimod, each dose of the vaccine consisted of 300 ug of mutant IDH1 20-mer peptide. Sequencing used immunoSEQ multiplex PCR; TCRdb keeps in-frame clones, though not all of them. The profile covers some 60,000 clones, with approximately 90% appearing a single time and about 5% taken by the ten largest. These receptors' targets are unknown. The source was PBMCs, collected from a glioma patient whose treatment included an IDH1 peptide vaccine. The receptor set was obtained from a woman in her thirties or forties with glioma.

The V gene is TRBV19, the J gene TRBJ1-4; D might be TRBD1 (5 bases). The ends were cut back, 5 bases at V and 3 bases at J, with 25 bases in the middle. The length of the CDR3 is 19 residues. CDR1 LNHDA and CDR2 SQIVND come from the germline V gene (reference sequence). The CDR3 loop reads CASSFDGERGRFANEKLFF. In DNA, the CDR3 is TGTGCCAGTAGTTTCGATGGGGAAAGGGGCAGGTTTGCTAATGAAAAACTGTTTTTT. Drawing the rest from reference TRBV19 and TRBJ1-4, the complete variable domain is DGGITQSPKYLFRKEGQNVTLSCEQNLNHDAMYWYRQDPGQGLRLIYYSQIVNDFQKGDIAEGYSVSREKKESFPLTVTSAQKNPTAFYLCASSFDGERGRFANEKLFFGSGTQLSVL.

The V call is TRBV5-6, the J call TRBJ2-1; D uncertain. The CDR3 consists of 16 residues. Trimming took off 4 bases at V and 2 bases at J, with 16 bases between the two ends. CDR1 is SGHDT, CDR2 YYEEEE, per germline. CDR3: CASSLRTVKTYNEQFF. In DNA, the CDR3 is TGTGCCAGCAGCCTGAGGACGGTGAAGACCTACAATGAGCAGTTCTTC.

The chain combines TRBV12-5 with TRBJ1-5, with D possibly being TRBD1 (5 bases). The CDR3 length is 14 residues. The V gene lost 1 base and the J gene lost 7 bases, with 11 bases spanning the gap. The V gene's germline CDR1 is LGHNT and CDR2 FRNRAP. The CDR3 loop is CASGLGGVSQPQHF. DNA for the CDR3: TGTGCTAGTGGTTTGGGAGGGGTTAGCCAGCCCCAGCATTTT.

The rearrangement links TRBV5-1 to TRBJ1-2, with D maybe TRBD1 (5 bases). Trimming stripped 3 bases from V and 2 bases from J, with 14 bases between. The CDR3 is 15 residues long. CDR1 and CDR2 (germline): SGHRS, YFSETQ. CDR3 region: CASSWGDGKNYGYTF. CDR3 bases: TGCGCCAGCAGCTGGGGGGACGGAAAGAACTATGGCTACACCTTC.

DNA for the CDR3: TGTGCCAGCAGCGGAGAGACTAGCGGCTCCCCCAGGGAGCAGTTCTTC. It specifies CASSGETSGSPREQFF. The J gene is TRBJ2-1, the V gene TRBV5-4; TRBD2 aligns across 9 bases. The germline CDR1 and CDR2 sequences are SGHNT and YYREEE (reference sequence). The J segment lost 10 bases and the V segment lost 4 bases, leaving 15 bases of the junction unmatched. This CDR3 has 16 amino acids. Based on the CDR3 plus reference TRBV5-4 and TRBJ2-1, the full variable domain is ETGVTQSPTHLIKTRGQQVTLRCSSQSGHNTVSWYQQALGQGPQFIFQYYREEENGRGNFPPRFSGLQFPNYSSELNVNALELDDSALYLCASSGETSGSPREQFFGPGTRLTVL.

The chain couples TRBV19 to TRBJ1-1; unclear D gene. The CDR3 contains 15 residues. Looked up from germline, CDR1 is LNHDA and CDR2 is SQIVND (reference sequence). Trimming pared 6 bases from V and 0 bases from J, leaving 14 bases between. The CDR3 sequence: CASRPVGELNTEAFF. The CDR3, as DNA: TGTGCCAGTAGGCCAGTTGGGGAATTGAACACTGAAGCTTTCTTT.

The chain uses TRBV7-9 and TRBJ2-7; 7 bases are shared with TRBD1. J gave up 4 bases and V 6 bases, and 21 bases lay outside the gene matches. The germline V gene has CDR1 SEHNR and CDR2 FQNEAQ (reference sequence). The CDR3 has 18 residues. The CDR3 DNA is TGTGCCAGCAGTTTGCCGCCGTACCGGGACAGATATATTTACGAGCAGTACTTC. Translated: CASSLPPYRDRYIYEQYF.

The V and J genes are TRBV6-5 and TRBJ1-6; TRBD1 aligns across 8 bases. The V gene end was trimmed by 5 bases and the J gene end by 10 bases; junction bases not matched to a gene: 7. CDR1 and CDR2 (germline): MNHEY, SVGAGI. The CDR3 is made up of 14 amino acids. The CDR3 nucleotides read TGTGCCAGCAGTCCTAGACAGGGGAGATCACCCCTCCACTTT. It is translated as CASSPRQGRSPLHF.

V gene TRBV6-5 combines with J gene TRBJ1-5, with 9 bases identical to TRBD1. The J segment lost 7 bases and the V segment lost 5 bases, leaving 3 bases of the junction unmatched. Germline values: CDR1 MNHEY, CDR2 SVGAGI. The CDR3 is made up of 13 amino acids. CDR3 nucleotides: TGTGCCAGCAGTAGACAGGGGGGACAGCCCCAGCATTTT. Its protein product is CASSRQGGQPQHF.

The chain has TRBV7-2 and TRBJ1-5; D call uncertain. The V and J ends lost 5 bases and 4 bases respectively, with 9 bases between them. From germline, CDR1 is SGHTA and CDR2 FQGNSA. The CDR3 spans 13 residues. CDR3 nucleotide sequence: TGTGCCAGCAGCCCTGGGGAGAATCAGCCCCAGCATTTT. This sequence encodes CASSPGENQPQHF.